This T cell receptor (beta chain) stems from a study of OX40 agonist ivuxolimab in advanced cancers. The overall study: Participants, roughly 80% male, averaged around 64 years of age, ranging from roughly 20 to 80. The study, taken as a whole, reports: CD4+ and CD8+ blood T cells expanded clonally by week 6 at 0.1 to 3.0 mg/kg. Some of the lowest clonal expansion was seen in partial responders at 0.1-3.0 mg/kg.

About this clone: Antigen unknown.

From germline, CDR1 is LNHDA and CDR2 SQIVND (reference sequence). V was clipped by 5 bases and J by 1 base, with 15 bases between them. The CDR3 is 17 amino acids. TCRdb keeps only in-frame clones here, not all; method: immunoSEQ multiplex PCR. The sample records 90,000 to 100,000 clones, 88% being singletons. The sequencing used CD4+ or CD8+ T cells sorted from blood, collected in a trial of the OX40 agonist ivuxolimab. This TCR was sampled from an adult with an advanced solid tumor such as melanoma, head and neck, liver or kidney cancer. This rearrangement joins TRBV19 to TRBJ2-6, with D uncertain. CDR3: CASSQTPQGSGANVLTF. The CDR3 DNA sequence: TGTGCCAGTAGTCAGACCCCCCAAGGGTCTGGGGCCAACGTCCTGACTTTC.